The 16 T cell receptor beta chains listed next were all sequenced from one sample in a study of T cells after yellow fever vaccination. MiXCR was run by TCRdb on the 5' RACE reads, yielding one entry per CDR3 protein. The repertoire holds approximately 140,000 distinct CDR3 sequences, roughly 8% seen once, with roughly 0.71% in the top ten. Sequencing used CD4+ T cells sorted from PBMCs, obtained 5 days after the yellow fever booster vaccination. The receptors derive from a man aged 25-40 years who received the YFV17D yellow fever vaccine.

This clonotype was seen many times. The chain employs TRBV19 and TRBJ2-3, with a tentative D call TRBD2 (6 bases). This CDR3 region has 16 residues. CDR1 is LNHDA and CDR2 is SQIVND in the germline V gene (reference sequence). The germline V and J ends were trimmed by 5 bases and 6 bases, with 21 bases remaining between them. The CDR3 protein is CASSRGINSVGDTQYF. The CDR3 DNA sequence: TGTGCCAGTAGTCGGGGGATCAACAGCGTAGGGGATACGCAGTATTTT.

This clonotype appeared many times. The chain links TRBV12-3 or TRBV12-4 to TRBJ2-7, with 7 positions matching TRBD1. The CDR3 consists of 13 residues. The trim removed 6 bases at V and 7 bases at J, leaving 9 bases unmatched. CDR3 in DNA: TGTGCCAGCAGAAGACAGGGAATGGAGGAGCAGTACTTC. This encodes CASRRQGMEEQYF.

There are many counts of this clonotype. The chain has TRBV18 and TRBJ2-7; TRBD1 is a possible D gene (5 bases). Germline CDR1 and CDR2: KGHSH and LQKENI. The CDR3 has 14 amino acids. Trimming took 3 bases from V and 3 from J, leaving 12 bases between them. This CDR3 is CASSPPRQNYEQYF. For the CDR3, the DNA is TGTGCCAGCTCACCCCCCAGACAGAACTACGAGCAGTACTTC.

In this sample, this clonotype turned up many times. The chain uses TRBV5-1 and TRBJ2-1; 8 bases are a match to TRBD2. The trim removed 4 bases at V and 9 bases at J, leaving 6 bases unmatched. The CDR3 has 13 amino acids. Germline CDR1 SGHRS, CDR2 YFSETQ. In DNA form, the CDR3 reads TGCGCCAGCAGCGCGGGGACTAGTTTTGAGCAGTTCTTC. Its protein is CASSAGTSFEQFF.

This clonotype occurred many times. The V and J genes are TRBV28 and TRBJ2-3; either TRBD1 or TRBD2 may fit D (5 bases each). V was pared by 3 bases and J by 2 bases, with 9 bases between. The CDR3 extends over 14 amino acids. Germline CDR1 reads MDHEN; CDR2 reads SYDVKM. The DNA of the CDR3 is TGTGCCAGCAGTTTCGGGGCGTCCACAGATACGCAGTATTTT. Protein: CASSFGASTDTQYF.

This clonotype was seen more than once but under ten times. The chain recombines TRBV5-4 with TRBJ1-4, with no clear D. V was cut by 3 bases and J by 1 base, with 7 bases left in between. CDR3 length: 14 amino acids. The germline CDR1 and CDR2 sequences are SGHNT and YYREEE (reference sequence). The CDR3 reads CASSSRGTNEKLFF. DNA of the CDR3: TGTGCCAGCAGCTCCCGGGGAACTAATGAAAAACTGTTTTTT.

This clonotype came up many times. The rearrangement uses TRBV6-5 and TRBJ2-5, with TRBD1 matching 10 bases. The junction had 8 bases not matched to a gene; V was cut back by 2 bases and J by 5 bases. This CDR3 is 16 amino acids long. Germline values: CDR1 MNHEY, CDR2 SVGAGI. CDR3 region: CASSYRRTGGEETQYF. The CDR3, as DNA: TGTGCCAGCAGTTACCGCCGGACAGGGGGTGAGGAGACCCAGTACTTC.

This clonotype appeared many times. J is TRBJ2-5 and V is TRBV7-2; the D gene could be TRBD1 or TRBD2 (5 bases each). The CDR3 is 17 residues long. V dropped 2 bases and J dropped 4 bases, with 20 bases sitting between them. Looked up from germline, CDR1 is SGHTA and CDR2 is FQGNSA. The chain's CDR3 is CASSLRGPIRGAETQYF. The CDR3 region has the DNA TGTGCCAGCAGCTTAAGGGGACCAATTCGAGGCGCAGAGACCCAGTACTTC.

This clonotype was picked up many times. V and J are TRBV7-6 and TRBJ2-1, with a tentative D call TRBD1 (8 bases). The CDR3 sequence is 16 residues long. Per germline, CDR1 SGHVS and CDR2 FNYEAQ. The ends were cut back, 3 bases at V and 6 bases at J, with 18 bases in the middle. This chain's CDR3 is CASSFSGQGARNEQFF. CDR3 nucleotide sequence: TGTGCCAGCAGCTTTAGCGGGCAGGGGGCGCGCAATGAGCAGTTCTTC.

The chain recombines TRBV7-2 with TRBJ2-7, with 8 bases that match TRBD2. The CDR3 covers 17 residues. Germline V gene lookup returns CDR1 SGHTA and CDR2 FQGNSA. Trimming removed 1 base from V and 1 base from J; junction bases left unmatched: 9. In DNA form, the CDR3 reads TGTGCCAGCAGCTTAGGGACTAGCTGGAGTTCGTCCTACGAGCAGTACTTC. This codes for CASSLGTSWSSSYEQYF.

This clonotype was detected ten times or more. The chain is built from TRBV30 and TRBJ2-2; D uncertain. The CDR3 has 14 amino acids. CDR1 GTSNPN and CDR2 SVGIG come from the germline V gene (reference sequence). The germline V and J ends were trimmed by 0 bases and 3 bases, with 8 bases remaining between them. The CDR3 sequence: CAWSVLKDTGELFF. For the CDR3, the DNA is TGTGCCTGGAGTGTACTCAAGGACACCGGGGAGCTGTTTTTT. The full variable domain, completed using reference TRBV30 and TRBJ2-2, is SQTIHQWPATLVQPVGSPLSLECTVEGTSNPNLYWYRQAAGRGLQLLFYSVGIGQISSEVPQNLSASRPQDRQFILSSKKLLLSDSGFYLCAWSVLKDTGELFFGEGSRLTVL.

This clonotype was counted many times. This chain uses TRBV20-1 with TRBJ1-5; D gene uncertain. CDR1 is DFQATT and CDR2 is SNEGSKA in the germline V gene (reference sequence). The CDR3 runs to 8 residues. V lost 6 bases and J lost 8, with 2 bases in between. This CDR3 reads CSAEPQHF. CDR3 sequence (DNA): TGCAGTGCGGAGCCCCAGCATTTT.

In this sample, this clonotype turned up many times. The V call is TRBV5-1, the J call TRBJ2-3; TRBD2 matches 8 bases. CDR3 size: 16 residues. Losses at the gene ends were 4 bases for V and 0 bases for J; bases not matched to a gene: 7. Germline V gives CDR1 SGHRS, CDR2 YFSETQ. CDR3 bases: TGCGCCAGCAGCCCCGCTCGGGAGGGGAGCACAGATACGCAGTATTTT. This encodes CASSPAREGSTDTQYF.

Regarding this clonotype: This clone may be a read error of a much larger clone one base away. The chain uses TRBV7-2 and TRBJ2-1, with TRBD1 as a possible D gene (6 bases). The germline V gene encodes CDR1 SGHTA and CDR2 FQGNSA. The CDR3 length is 16 residues. Trimming took 1 base from V and 6 from J, leaving 16 bases between them. As DNA, the CDR3 is TGTGCCAGCAGCTTAGTCCCGGACAGCTCGCTCAATGAGCAGTTCTTC. Its translation: CASSLVPDSSLNEQFF.

In this sample, this clonotype turned up many times. The V and J genes are TRBV12-3 or TRBV12-4 and TRBJ2-1; the D is unclear. V was clipped by 2 bases and J by 14 bases, with 16 bases between them. CDR3 length: 13 amino acids. CDR3 coding DNA: TGTGCCAGCAGTTTACGTCGGCCCACCCTGGAGTTCTTC. This gives the protein CASSLRRPTLEFF.

The J gene is TRBJ2-5, the V gene TRBV18; 10 bases are shared with TRBD2. Germline assignment: CDR1 KGHSH and CDR2 LQKENI. The CDR3 runs to 16 residues. V lost 2 bases to trimming and J lost 5 bases; unmatched junction nucleotides: 8. The CDR3 reads CASSPLRPAGGETQYF. CDR3 sequence (DNA): TGTGCCAGCTCACCATTGCGGCCAGCGGGAGGGGAGACCCAGTACTTC.